The 10 T cell receptor beta chains presented below share a single source sample, sequenced in a study of T cell repertoires and Cas9 in healthy adults. TCRdb's copy holds only in-frame clones and misses some; the assay was immunoSEQ multiplex PCR. Here the sample spans 20,000 to 25,000 clones, 85% to 95% being singletons. The material sequenced was CD4+ effector T cells (CD127+, CD25-, CD137-, CD154-) from PBMCs; culture status not recorded. The origin of the receptors is a human donor in good health.

This clone was seen just once. CDR3 region: CASSISAGSGYGYTF. Written as DNA, the CDR3 is TGTGCCAGTAGTATCTCCGCAGGGTCTGGGTATGGCTACACCTTC. The J gene is TRBJ1-2, the V gene TRBV19; D possibly corresponds to TRBD1 (5 bases). The CDR3 loop spans 15 amino acids. Germline-derived CDR1 and CDR2 are LNHDA and SQIVND (reference sequence). With 3 bases removed from V and 5 bases from J, the gap between germline ends came to 16 bases.

The V and J genes are TRBV19 and TRBJ1-1, with D unclear. This CDR3 has 13 amino acids. The V end lost 1 base, the J end lost 7 bases, and 10 bases lay between the germline ends. Germline CDR1 reads LNHDA; CDR2 reads SQIVND (reference sequence). DNA for the CDR3: TGTGCCAGTAGTATAGGAGCAGGACTTGAAGCTTTCTTT. As protein: CASSIGAGLEAFF.

This chain joins TRBV4-3 and TRBJ2-3, with D possibly matching TRBD2 (5 bases). The CDR3 totals 13 residues. Germline values: CDR1 LGHNA, CDR2 YSLEER. V was shortened by 1 base and J by 10 bases, with 12 bases between the two germline ends. CDR3 region: CASSQGGPVPQYF. CDR3 sequence (DNA): TGCGCCAGCAGCCAAGGAGGGCCCGTCCCGCAGTATTTT.

This clone is a singleton in its sample. V is TRBV6-4 and J is TRBJ1-1; 8 bases match TRBD1. Per the germline V gene, CDR1 is MRHNA and CDR2 is SNTAGT. J gave up 1 base and V 6 bases, and 4 bases lay outside the gene matches. The CDR3 is 14 residues long. The CDR3 coding sequence is TGTGCCAGCAGACCGGGACAGGCGAACACTGAAGCTTTCTTT. It encodes CASRPGQANTEAFF.

This clone was counted a single time. The chain links TRBV15 to TRBJ2-2, with D unclear. Trimming cost V 0 bases and J 6 bases, with 11 bases left between them. CDR3 length equals 15 residues. Looked up from germline, CDR1 is LNHNV and CDR2 is YYDKDF (reference sequence). CDR3 coding DNA: TGTGCCACCAGCAGAGAACAGATTTTCTCCGGGGAGCTGTTTTTT. Amino acids: CATSREQIFSGELFF. The full variable domain, its missing parts supplied by reference TRBV15 and TRBJ2-2, is DAMVIQNPRYQVTQFGKPVTLSCSQTLNHNVMYWYQQKSSQAPKLLFHYYDKDFNNEADTPDNFQSRRPNTSFCFLDIRSPGLGDTAMYLCATSREQIFSGELFFGEGSRLTVL.

This chain uses TRBV4-3 with TRBJ2-3, with D possibly TRBD1 on 5 matching bases. The CDR3 sequence is 15 residues long. Germline lookup yields CDR1 LGHNA and CDR2 YSLEER. The ends were cut back, 1 base at V and 2 bases at J, with 10 bases in the middle. The DNA for the CDR3 is TGCGCCAGCAGCCAAGCTGGGGCTTACACAGATACGCAGTATTTT. Translating gives CASSQAGAYTDTQYF.

J is TRBJ2-5 and V is TRBV11-3; D unresolved. Per germline, CDR1 SGHNT and CDR2 YENEEA. The CDR3 has 12 amino acids. V lost 5 bases, J lost 0 bases, and 4 bases lay in between. CDR3 protein: CASSRYQETQYF. In nucleotides, the CDR3 is TGTGCCAGCAGCCGATACCAAGAGACCCAGTACTTC.

The V and J genes are TRBV7-9 and TRBJ2-5; perhaps TRBD2 as D (7 bases). V shed 2 bases and J shed 1 base, with 17 bases lying between them. This CDR3 is built from 17 residues. Per the germline V gene, CDR1 is SEHNR and CDR2 is FQNEAQ (reference sequence). In DNA, the CDR3 is TGTGCCAGCAGCTTAATTGACCGGGGGGCCACCCAAGAGACCCAGTACTTC. Encoded protein: CASSLIDRGATQETQYF.

This clone was seen just once. This rearrangement joins TRBV18 to TRBJ2-5; D perhaps matches TRBD2 (6 bases). The CDR3 is 13 amino acids. The germline V gene has CDR1 KGHSH and CDR2 LQKENI. Trimming removed 2 bases from V and 6 bases from J, with 10 bases in between. The CDR3 loop is CASSPSEGKTQYF. CDR3 nucleotide sequence: TGTGCCAGCTCACCATCGGAGGGAAAGACCCAGTACTTC.

The genes are TRBV9 and TRBJ1-6, with TRBD1 matching 9 bases. CDR1 and CDR2 from the germline V gene are SGDLS and YYNGEE. V shed 0 bases, J shed 0 bases, and the junction held 16 bases outside the gene matches. CDR3 length: 22 residues. The CDR3 loop reads CASSVVVKGWDRVFSYNSPLHF. CDR3 nucleotide sequence: TGTGCCAGCAGCGTAGTTGTCAAGGGGTGGGACAGGGTTTTCTCCTATAATTCACCCCTCCACTTT. Complete variable domain (other parts from reference TRBV9 and TRBJ1-6): DSGVTQTPKHLITATGQRVTLRCSPRSGDLSVYWYQQSLDQGLQFLIQYYNGEERAKGNILERFSAQQFPDLHSELNLSSLELGDSALYFCASSVVVKGWDRVFSYNSPLHFGNGTRLTVT.